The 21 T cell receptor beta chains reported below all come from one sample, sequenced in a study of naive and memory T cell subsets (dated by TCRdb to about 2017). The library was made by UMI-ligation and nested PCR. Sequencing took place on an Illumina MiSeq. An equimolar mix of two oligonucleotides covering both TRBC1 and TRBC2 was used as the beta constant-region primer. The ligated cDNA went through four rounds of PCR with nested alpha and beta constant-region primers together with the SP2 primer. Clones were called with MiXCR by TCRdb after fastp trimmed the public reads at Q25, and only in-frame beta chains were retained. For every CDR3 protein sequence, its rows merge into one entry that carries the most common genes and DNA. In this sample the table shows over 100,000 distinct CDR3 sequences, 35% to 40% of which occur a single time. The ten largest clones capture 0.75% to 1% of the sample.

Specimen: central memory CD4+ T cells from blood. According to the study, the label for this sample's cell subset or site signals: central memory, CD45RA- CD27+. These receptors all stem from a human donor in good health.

The CDR3 coding sequence is TGCGCCAGCAAGGAGGGCGGGAATTCACCCCTCCACTTT. This translates into CASKEGGNSPLHF. This chain connects TRBV5-1 to TRBJ1-6, with D unclear. Trimming removed 6 bases from V and 7 bases from J, with 11 bases in between. CDR3 length equals 13 residues. Germline V lookup: CDR1 SGHRS, CDR2 YFSETQ. Supplemented by reference TRBV5-1 and TRBJ1-6, the full variable domain reads KAGVTQTPRYLIKTRGQQVTLSCSPISGHRSVSWYQQTPGQGLQFLFEYFSETQRNKGNFPGRFSGRQFSNSRSEMNVSTLELGDSALYLCASKEGGNSPLHFGNGTRLTVT.

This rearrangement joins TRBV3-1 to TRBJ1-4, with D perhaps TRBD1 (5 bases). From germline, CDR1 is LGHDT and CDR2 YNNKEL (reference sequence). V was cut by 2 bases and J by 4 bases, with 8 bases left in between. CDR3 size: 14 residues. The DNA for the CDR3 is TGTGCCAGCAGCCAACGGGGCCTTAATGAAAAACTGTTTTTT. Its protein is CASSQRGLNEKLFF.

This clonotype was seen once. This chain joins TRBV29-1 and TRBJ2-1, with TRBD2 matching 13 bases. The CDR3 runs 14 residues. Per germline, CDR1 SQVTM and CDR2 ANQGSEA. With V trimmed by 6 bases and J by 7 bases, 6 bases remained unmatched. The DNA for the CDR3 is TGCAGCGTGGTACGGACTAGCGGGGGTAATGAGCAGTTCTTC. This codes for CSVVRTSGGNEQFF.

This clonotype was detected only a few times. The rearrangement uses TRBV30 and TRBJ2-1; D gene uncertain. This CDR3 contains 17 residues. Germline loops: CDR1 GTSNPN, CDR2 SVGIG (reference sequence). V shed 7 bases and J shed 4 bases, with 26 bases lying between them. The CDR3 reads CASHHNLGSSLYNEQFF. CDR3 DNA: TGTGCCTCCCACCATAATTTGGGGTCCTCCTTATACAATGAGCAGTTCTTC.

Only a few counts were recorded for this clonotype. The CDR3 protein is CASSFSFLGNQPQHF. The CDR3 DNA is TGTGCCAGCAGTTTCAGCTTCCTCGGCAATCAGCCCCAGCATTTT. The chain couples TRBV6-5 to TRBJ1-5, with D unclear. The CDR3 has 15 residues. Trimming took 4 bases from V and 2 from J, leaving 12 bases between them. In germline, CDR1 is MNHEY, CDR2 SVGAGI.

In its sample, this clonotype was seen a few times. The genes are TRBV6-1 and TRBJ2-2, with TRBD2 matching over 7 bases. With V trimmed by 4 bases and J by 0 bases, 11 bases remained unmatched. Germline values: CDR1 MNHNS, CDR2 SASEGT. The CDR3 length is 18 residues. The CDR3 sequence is CASSALASGGANTGELFF. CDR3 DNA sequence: TGTGCCAGCAGTGCTTTGGCTAGCGGAGGCGCGAACACCGGGGAGCTGTTTTTT.

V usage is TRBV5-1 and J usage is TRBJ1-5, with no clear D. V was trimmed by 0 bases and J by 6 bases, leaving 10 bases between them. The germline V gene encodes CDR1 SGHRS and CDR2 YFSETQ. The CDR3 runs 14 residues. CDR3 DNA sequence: TGCGCCAGCAGCTTGGAAGGAAGGAGTCAGCCCCAGCATTTT. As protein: CASSLEGRSQPQHF.

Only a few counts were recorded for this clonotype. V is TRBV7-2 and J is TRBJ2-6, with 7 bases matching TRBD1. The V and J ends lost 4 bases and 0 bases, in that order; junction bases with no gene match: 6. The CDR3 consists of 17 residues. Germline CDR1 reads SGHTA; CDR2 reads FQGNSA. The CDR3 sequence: CASSSPGQSSGANVLTF. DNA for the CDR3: TGTGCCAGCAGCTCGCCGGGACAGAGCTCTGGGGCCAACGTCCTGACTTTC.

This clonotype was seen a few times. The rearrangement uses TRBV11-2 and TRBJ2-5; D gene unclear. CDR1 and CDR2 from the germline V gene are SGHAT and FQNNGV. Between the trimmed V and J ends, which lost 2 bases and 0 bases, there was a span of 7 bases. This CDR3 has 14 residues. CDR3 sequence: CASSLNKNQETQYF. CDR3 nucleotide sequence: TGTGCCAGCAGCTTAAACAAAAACCAAGAGACCCAGTACTTC.

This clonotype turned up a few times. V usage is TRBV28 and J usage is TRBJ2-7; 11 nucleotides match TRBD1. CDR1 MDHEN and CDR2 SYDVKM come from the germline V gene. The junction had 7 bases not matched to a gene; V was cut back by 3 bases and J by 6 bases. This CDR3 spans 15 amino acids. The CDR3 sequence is CASSFPGTGGGEQYF. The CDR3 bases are TGTGCCAGCAGTTTCCCCGGGACAGGGGGTGGCGAGCAGTACTTC.

In DNA form, the CDR3 reads TGTGCCAGTACCTGGGGCACAGATACGCAGTATTTT. Translating gives CASTWGTDTQYF. The chain combines TRBV12-3 or TRBV12-4 with TRBJ2-3, with D hard to call. The V end was cut by 9 bases, the J end by 1 base, with 8 bases between. There are 12 residues in the CDR3.

CDR3 sequence (DNA): TGTGCCAGCAGTTCTTGGACAGACCCCAGGGCAGATACGCAGTATTTT. This gives the protein CASSSWTDPRADTQYF. The V call is TRBV27, the J call TRBJ2-3, with D possibly TRBD1 on 6 matching bases. Germline CDR1 MNHEY, CDR2 SMNVEV (reference sequence). V lost 4 bases, J lost 4 bases, and 18 bases lay in between. The CDR3 spans 16 residues.

CDR3 amino acids: CSARDKYTPISQYF. CDR3 in DNA: TGCAGTGCTAGAGATAAATACACCCCGATTTCGCAGTATTTT. The chain has TRBV20-1 and TRBJ2-3; D is undetermined. There are 14 residues in the CDR3. The V and J ends lost 0 bases and 10 bases respectively, with 17 bases between them. From germline, CDR1 is DFQATT and CDR2 SNEGSKA (reference sequence).

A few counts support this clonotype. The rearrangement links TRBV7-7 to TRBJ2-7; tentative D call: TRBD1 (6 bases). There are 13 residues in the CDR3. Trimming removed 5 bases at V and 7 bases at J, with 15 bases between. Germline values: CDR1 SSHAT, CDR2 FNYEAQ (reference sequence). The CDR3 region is CASSPTQGSEQYF. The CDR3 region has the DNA TGTGCCAGCAGCCCGACACAGGGTAGTGAGCAGTACTTC.

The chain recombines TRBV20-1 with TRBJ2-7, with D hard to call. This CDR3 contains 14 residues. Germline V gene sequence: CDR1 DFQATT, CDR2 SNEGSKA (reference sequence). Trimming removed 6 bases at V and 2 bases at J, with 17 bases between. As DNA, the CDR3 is TGCAGTGCCCCCCGGGCCCCGTCGACCTACGAGCAGTACTTC. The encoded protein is CSAPRAPSTYEQYF.

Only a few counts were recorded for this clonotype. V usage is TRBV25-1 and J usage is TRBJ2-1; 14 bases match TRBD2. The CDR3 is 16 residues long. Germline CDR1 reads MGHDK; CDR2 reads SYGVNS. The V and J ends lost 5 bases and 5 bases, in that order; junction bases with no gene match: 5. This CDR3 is CASSSRLAGGNNEQFF. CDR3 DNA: TGTGCCAGCAGTTCCCGACTAGCGGGAGGGAACAATGAGCAGTTCTTC.

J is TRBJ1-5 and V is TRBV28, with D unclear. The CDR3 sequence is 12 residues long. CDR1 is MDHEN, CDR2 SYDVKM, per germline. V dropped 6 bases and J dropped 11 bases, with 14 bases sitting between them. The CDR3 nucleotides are TGTGCCAGCAGCCGCGGCCCCATTTCCCAGCATTTT. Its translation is CASSRGPISQHF.

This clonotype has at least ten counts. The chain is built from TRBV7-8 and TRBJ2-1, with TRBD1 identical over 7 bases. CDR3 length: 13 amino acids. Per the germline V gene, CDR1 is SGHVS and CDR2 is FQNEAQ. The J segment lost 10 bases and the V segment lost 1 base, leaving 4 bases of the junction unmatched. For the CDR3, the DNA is TGTGCCAGCAGCTTAGTTCAGGACAGGGAGCAGTTCTTC. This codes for CASSLVQDREQFF.

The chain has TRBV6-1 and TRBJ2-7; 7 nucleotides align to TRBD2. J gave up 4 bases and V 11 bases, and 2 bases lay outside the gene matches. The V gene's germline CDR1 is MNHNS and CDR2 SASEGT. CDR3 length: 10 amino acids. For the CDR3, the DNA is TGTGCCGGGGGGGTATACGAGCAGTACTTC. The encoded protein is CAGGVYEQYF.

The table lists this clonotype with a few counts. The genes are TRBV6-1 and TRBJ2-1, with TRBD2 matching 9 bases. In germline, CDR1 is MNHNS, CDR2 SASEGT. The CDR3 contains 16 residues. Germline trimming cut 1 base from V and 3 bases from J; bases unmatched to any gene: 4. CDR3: CASSEGLAGSYNEQFF. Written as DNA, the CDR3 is TGTGCCAGCAGTGAAGGGCTAGCGGGGAGCTACAATGAGCAGTTCTTC.

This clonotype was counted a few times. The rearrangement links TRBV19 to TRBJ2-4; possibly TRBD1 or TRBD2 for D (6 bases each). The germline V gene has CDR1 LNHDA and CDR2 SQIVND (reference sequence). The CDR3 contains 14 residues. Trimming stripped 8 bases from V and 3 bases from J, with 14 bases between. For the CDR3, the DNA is TGTGCCAGTCTACAGAGGGGGGACAAAAACATTCAGTACTTC. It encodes CASLQRGDKNIQYF.